A single sample is the source of the 23 T cell receptor beta chains below, sequenced in a study of regulatory T cells in long-lasting Graves disease. Time point described: persistent/refractory GD, antithyroid drugs over 5 years with positive TRAb. After RNA was extracted from PBMCs, the TCR library was made from it. According to the study, TCR beta libraries were built with iRepertoire HTBI primers and CDR3-region Arm-PCR. TCRdb independently ran MiXCR on the multiplex PCR reads; one entry per CDR3 protein. The sample yields hundreds of thousands of distinct CDR3 sequences, over 20% seen once. The input for sequencing was peripheral blood mononuclear cells (PBMCs), taken when the disease was refractory, from a patient treated with antithyroid drugs. Receptor source: a female donor with Graves disease.

This clonotype has a handful of counts. The chain's CDR3 is CASSPSLAVEQFF. The CDR3 coding sequence is TGTGCCAGCAGCCCTTCACTAGCGGTCGAGCAGTTCTTC. The rearrangement links TRBV11-2 to TRBJ2-1; TRBD2 matches 8 bases. The V gene's germline CDR1 is SGHAT and CDR2 FQNNGV. The junction had 7 bases not matched to a gene; V was cut back by 5 bases and J by 10 bases. This CDR3 spans 13 amino acids.

V and J are TRBV9 and TRBJ2-7; unclear D gene. Germline-derived CDR1 and CDR2 are SGDLS and YYNGEE. V was cut by 0 bases and J by 3 bases, with 10 bases left in between. The CDR3 has 14 amino acids. The CDR3 DNA follows: TGTGCCAGCAGCGTAGCCTCCGGCCTCTACGAGCAGTACTTC. Translating it yields CASSVASGLYEQYF.

This clonotype was observed at least ten times. For the CDR3, the DNA is TGTGCCTGGAGTGTATGGCCTAGTGCAGAGACCCAGTACTTC. Translating it yields CAWSVWPSAETQYF. The chain is built from TRBV30 and TRBJ2-5; D uncertain. Germline CDR1 GTSNPN, CDR2 SVGIG (reference sequence). This CDR3 has 14 residues. Trimming removed 0 bases from V and 4 bases from J, with 12 bases in between.

V and J are TRBV10-3 and TRBJ2-2; a possible D gene is TRBD2 (6 bases). Germline lookup yields CDR1 ENHRY and CDR2 SYGVKD. V dropped 4 bases and J dropped 0 bases, with 9 bases sitting between them. CDR3 length: 15 amino acids. The CDR3, as DNA: TGTGCCATCAGTGCGCGGGGAGCGAACACCGGGGAGCTGTTTTTT. Translating it yields CAISARGANTGELFF.

This clonotype was counted many times. The chain uses TRBV6-1 and TRBJ2-7; tentatively, D is TRBD1 or TRBD2 (5 bases each). This CDR3 region has 15 residues. V was shortened by 6 bases and J by 3 bases, with 18 bases between the two germline ends. Germline V gene data show CDR1 as MNHNS and CDR2 as SASEGT. The CDR3 coding sequence is TGTGCCAGCAGGGTTTCGGGGCATGCTTTCTACGAGCAGTACTTC. This sequence encodes CASRVSGHAFYEQYF.

V usage is TRBV19 and J usage is TRBJ2-2; 10 nucleotides align to TRBD1. This CDR3 has 16 amino acids. V shed 4 bases, J shed 7 bases, and the junction held 9 bases outside the gene matches. CDR1 LNHDA and CDR2 SQIVND come from the germline V gene (reference sequence). CDR3 sequence reads: CASSTHRTGGSGELFF. Here the CDR3 DNA reads TGTGCCAGTAGTACCCACCGGACAGGGGGAAGCGGGGAGCTGTTTTTT.

This clonotype was found once. The chain links TRBV19 to TRBJ2-2, with 11 bases lining up with TRBD2. V lost 2 bases and J lost 4; bases outside the gene matches: 3. The length of the CDR3 is 16 residues. Looked up from germline, CDR1 is LNHDA and CDR2 is SQIVND (reference sequence). CDR3 bases: TGTGCCAGTAGTATAACTAGCGGGAGTGTCACCGGGGAGCTGTTTTTT. Translation: CASSITSGSVTGELFF.

This clonotype was detected only a few times. This sequence joins TRBV20-1 and TRBJ2-1; 8 bases fit TRBD2. V shed 5 bases, J shed 3 bases, and the junction held 6 bases outside the gene matches. CDR3 length equals 14 residues. CDR1 and CDR2 (germline): DFQATT, SNEGSKA (reference sequence). CDR3 amino acids: CSAEGTSIYNEQFF. CDR3 in DNA: TGCAGTGCTGAGGGGACTAGTATCTACAATGAGCAGTTCTTC.

This clonotype has just a few counts. A clone one base away is much larger, so this may be a read error. V is TRBV28 and J is TRBJ2-7; the D gene is possibly TRBD2 (6 bases). There are 13 residues in the CDR3. Germline V gene data show CDR1 as MDHEN and CDR2 as SYDVKM. The CDR3 DNA follows: TGTGCCAGCGAACACGGGAGTTTTTACGGGCAGTACTTC. This encodes CASEHGSFYGQYF.

This clonotype appeared many times. The CDR3 DNA is TGTGCCAGCAGGGACCTCGGAGGGTCCTACGAGCAGTACTTC. Translating it yields CASRDLGGSYEQYF. The chain is built from TRBV12-3 or TRBV12-4 and TRBJ2-7; tentatively, D is TRBD2 (6 bases). V lost 6 bases to trimming and J lost 1 base, with 13 bases between them. The CDR3 totals 14 residues.

This clonotype was seen a few times. The gene calls are TRBV6-1 and TRBJ2-7; 8 bases line up with TRBD1. The length of the CDR3 is 15 residues. CDR1 MNHNS and CDR2 SASEGT come from the germline V gene. The V segment lost 6 bases and the J segment 3 bases; nucleotides outside the gene matches: 10. This CDR3 is CASRGDRGLFYEQYF. DNA for the CDR3: TGTGCCAGCAGGGGTGACAGGGGTTTATTCTACGAGCAGTACTTC.

This chain uses TRBV6-1 with TRBJ1-6, with D perhaps matching TRBD1 (5 bases). The CDR3 totals 16 residues. V lost 4 bases to trimming and J lost 5 bases, with 15 bases between them. Germline V gives CDR1 MNHNS, CDR2 SASEGT. The CDR3 DNA follows: TGTGCCAGCAGTGCCGGGACCCCGGTGGATAATTCACCCCTCCACTTT. Its protein is CASSAGTPVDNSPLHF.

This clonotype was recorded many times. This chain uses TRBV7-2 with TRBJ2-7, with 7 bases matching TRBD2. With 4 bases clipped from V and 3 bases from J, the junction kept 6 bases outside the gene matches. The CDR3 extends over 14 amino acids. CDR1 SGHTA and CDR2 FQGNSA come from the germline V gene. The CDR3 nucleotides read TGTGCCAGCAGCTCTCTGGGGGGGTACTACGAGCAGTACTTC. Amino acids: CASSSLGGYYEQYF.

The gene calls are TRBV20-1 and TRBJ2-1; maybe TRBD2 (6 bases). Trimming cost V 3 bases and J 3 bases, with 12 bases left between them. This CDR3 has 14 amino acids. Germline values: CDR1 DFQATT, CDR2 SNEGSKA (reference sequence). CDR3 amino acids: CSARGLAHYNEQFF. The CDR3 DNA follows: TGCAGTGCTAGGGGTCTAGCGCACTACAATGAGCAGTTCTTC.

Many counts were recorded for this clonotype. Written as DNA, the CDR3 is TGTGCCAGCAGGCCCGGGATGGGACGCTCCTACGAGCAGTACTTC. Protein: CASRPGMGRSYEQYF. The rearrangement uses TRBV27 and TRBJ2-7; D is possibly TRBD1 or TRBD2 (5 bases each). Germline CDR1 MNHEY, CDR2 SMNVEV (reference sequence). Between the trimmed V and J ends, which lost 6 bases and 0 bases, there was a span of 15 bases. The CDR3 is made up of 15 amino acids.

This clonotype was picked up a small number of times. The V call is TRBV7-9, the J call TRBJ2-5, with a possible D match to TRBD2 (6 bases). V was cut by 1 base and J by 5 bases, with 17 bases left in between. This CDR3 has 16 amino acids. In germline, CDR1 is SEHNR, CDR2 FQNEAQ (reference sequence). The CDR3 region has the DNA TGTGCCAGCAGCTTAGTCTTTTCTAGCGAGGCTGAGACCCAGTACTTC. Protein product: CASSLVFSSEAETQYF. Variable domain in full (rest from reference TRBV7-9 and TRBJ2-5): DTGVSQNPRHKITKRGQNVTFRCDPISEHNRLYWYRQTLGQGPEFLTYFQNEAQLEKSRLLSDRFSAERPKGSFSTLEIQRTEQGDSAMYLCASSLVFSSEAETQYFGPGTRLLVL.

The J gene is TRBJ1-2, the V gene TRBV10-3; TRBD1 agrees at 9 bases. Germline assignment: CDR1 ENHRY and CDR2 SYGVKD. With 2 bases clipped from V and 2 bases from J, the junction kept 9 bases outside the gene matches. CDR3 size: 17 residues. The CDR3 DNA reads as TGTGCCATCAGTGAGGCCCCCGTCACAGGGGGCAACTATGGCTACACCTTC. This codes for CAISEAPVTGGNYGYTF.

This clonotype was seen repeatedly, ten times or more. The chain has TRBV28 and TRBJ2-2, with no clear D. The CDR3 totals 17 residues. Trimming shortened V by 7 bases and J by 3 bases, and 21 bases separated the two germline ends. From germline, CDR1 is MDHEN and CDR2 SYDVKM. The CDR3 DNA follows: TGTGCCAGCACCCCCTGGAGAGAGGCGCGTTACACCGGGGAGCTGTTTTTT. It codes for CASTPWREARYTGELFF.

There are many counts of this clonotype. The chain links TRBV14 to TRBJ2-5; D unclear. Between the trimmed V and J ends, which lost 1 base and 4 bases, there was a span of 13 bases. This CDR3 region has 15 residues. In germline, CDR1 is SGHDN, CDR2 FVKESK. CDR3 residues: CASSQVIGPGETQYF. CDR3 coding DNA: TGTGCCAGCAGCCAAGTAATCGGCCCCGGAGAGACCCAGTACTTC.

This clonotype has more than one count but fewer than ten. The chain uses TRBV4-2 and TRBJ1-5; D is unresolved. Germline V CDR1 and CDR2: LGHNA, YNFKEQ. Trimming shortened V by 0 bases and J by 6 bases, and 9 bases separated the two germline ends. This CDR3 spans 14 amino acids. DNA for the CDR3: TGTGCCAGCAGCCAAGATCGTGGGGTTCAGCCCCAGCATTTT. This translates into CASSQDRGVQPQHF.

The chain carries TRBV10-2 and TRBJ2-1, with a tentative D call TRBD2 (6 bases). V was trimmed by 3 bases and J by 8 bases, leaving 17 bases between them. The CDR3 is made up of 15 amino acids. Germline values: CDR1 WSHSY, CDR2 SAAADI. Here the CDR3 DNA reads TGCGCCAGCAGTGAAAATCTGGAGGGTATCGATGAGCAGTTCTTC. Residues: CASSENLEGIDEQFF.

V usage is TRBV13 and J usage is TRBJ2-1; no definite D call. CDR1 is PRHDT and CDR2 is FYEKMQ in the germline V gene (reference sequence). The V gene lost 0 bases and the J gene lost 0 bases, with 15 bases spanning the gap. The CDR3 extends over 18 amino acids. The CDR3 protein is CASSLGVPTASSYNEQFF. CDR3 sequence (DNA): TGTGCCAGCAGCTTAGGCGTCCCAACGGCCAGCTCCTACAATGAGCAGTTCTTC.

This rearrangement joins TRBV7-2 to TRBJ2-7; D call uncertain. This CDR3 is built from 12 residues. The germline CDR1 and CDR2 sequences are SGHTA and FQGNSA. V was clipped by 1 base and J by 7 bases, with 8 bases between them. The CDR3 DNA reads as TGTGCCAGCAGCTTAGGACTTCGTGAGCAGTACTTC. Its protein product is CASSLGLREQYF.